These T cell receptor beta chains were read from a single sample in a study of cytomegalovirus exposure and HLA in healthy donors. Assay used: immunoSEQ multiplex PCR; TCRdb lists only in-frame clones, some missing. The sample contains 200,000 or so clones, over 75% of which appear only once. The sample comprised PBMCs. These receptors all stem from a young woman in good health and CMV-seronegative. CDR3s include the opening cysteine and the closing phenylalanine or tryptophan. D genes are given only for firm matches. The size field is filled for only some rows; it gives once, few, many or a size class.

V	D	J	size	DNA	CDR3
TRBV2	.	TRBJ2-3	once	TGTGCCAGCATGAGCGCATCCACAGATACGCAGTATTTT	CASMSASTDTQYF
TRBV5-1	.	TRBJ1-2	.	TGCGCCAGCAGCAAGAGTGACACAGATGGCTACACCTTC	CASSKSDTDGYTF
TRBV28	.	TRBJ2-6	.	TGTGCCAGCAGTTTCCAGTTCTCTGGGGCCAACGTCCTGACTTTC	CASSFQFSGANVLTF
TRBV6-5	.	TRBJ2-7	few	TGTGCCAGCACCTACCTAACCTACGAGCAGTACTTC	CASTYLTYEQYF
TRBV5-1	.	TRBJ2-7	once	TGCGCCAGCAGCTTGAGCTCGTACTACGAGCAGTACTTC	CASSLSSYYEQYF
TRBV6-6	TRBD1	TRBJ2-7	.	TGTGCCAGCAGTTACATCGGGACAGGGGGCCTCGAGCAGTACTTC	CASSYIGTGGLEQYF
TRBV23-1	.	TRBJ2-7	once	TGCGCCAGCAGACCCGGACTCCATCCCTACGAGCAGTACTTC	CASRPGLHPYEQYF
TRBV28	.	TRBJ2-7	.	TGTGCCAGCAGCCCCACCGGGGCCTACGAGCAGTACTTC	CASSPTGAYEQYF
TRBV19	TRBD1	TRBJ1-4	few	TGTGCCAGTAGTAGTCGACAGGGATACGCTGAAAAACTGTTTTTT	CASSSRQGYAEKLFF
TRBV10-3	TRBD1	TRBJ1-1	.	TGTGCCATCAGCTCGGGACAGCCGGGCACTGAAGCTTTCTTT	CAISSGQPGTEAFF
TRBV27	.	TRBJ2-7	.	TGTGCCAGCAGTCTACCGGACAGCCCCCTCAAGCAGTACTTC	CASSLPDSPLKQYF
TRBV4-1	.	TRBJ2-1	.	TGCGCCAGCAGCCAGTGGGGCGGCAATGAGCAGTTCTTC	CASSQWGGNEQFF
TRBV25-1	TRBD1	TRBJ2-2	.	TGTGGCACCGGGACAGAGACCGGGGAGCTGTTTTTT	CGTGTETGELFF
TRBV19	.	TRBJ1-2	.	TGTGCCAGTAGGGAGTTGGGGGCTTATGGCTACACCTTC	CASRELGAYGYTF
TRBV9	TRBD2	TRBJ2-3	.	TGTGCCAGCAGCCCGACATCCCTATGGACTAGCGGACACACAGATACGCAGTATTTT	CASSPTSLWTSGHTDTQYF
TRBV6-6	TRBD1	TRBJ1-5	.	TGTGCCAGCAGGGGGACAGGCTCAATTTCGGGTCAGCCCCAGCATTTT	CASRGTGSISGQPQHF
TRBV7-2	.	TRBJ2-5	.	TGTGCCAGCAGCCTCGCGCCACAAGAGACCCAGTACTTC	CASSLAPQETQYF